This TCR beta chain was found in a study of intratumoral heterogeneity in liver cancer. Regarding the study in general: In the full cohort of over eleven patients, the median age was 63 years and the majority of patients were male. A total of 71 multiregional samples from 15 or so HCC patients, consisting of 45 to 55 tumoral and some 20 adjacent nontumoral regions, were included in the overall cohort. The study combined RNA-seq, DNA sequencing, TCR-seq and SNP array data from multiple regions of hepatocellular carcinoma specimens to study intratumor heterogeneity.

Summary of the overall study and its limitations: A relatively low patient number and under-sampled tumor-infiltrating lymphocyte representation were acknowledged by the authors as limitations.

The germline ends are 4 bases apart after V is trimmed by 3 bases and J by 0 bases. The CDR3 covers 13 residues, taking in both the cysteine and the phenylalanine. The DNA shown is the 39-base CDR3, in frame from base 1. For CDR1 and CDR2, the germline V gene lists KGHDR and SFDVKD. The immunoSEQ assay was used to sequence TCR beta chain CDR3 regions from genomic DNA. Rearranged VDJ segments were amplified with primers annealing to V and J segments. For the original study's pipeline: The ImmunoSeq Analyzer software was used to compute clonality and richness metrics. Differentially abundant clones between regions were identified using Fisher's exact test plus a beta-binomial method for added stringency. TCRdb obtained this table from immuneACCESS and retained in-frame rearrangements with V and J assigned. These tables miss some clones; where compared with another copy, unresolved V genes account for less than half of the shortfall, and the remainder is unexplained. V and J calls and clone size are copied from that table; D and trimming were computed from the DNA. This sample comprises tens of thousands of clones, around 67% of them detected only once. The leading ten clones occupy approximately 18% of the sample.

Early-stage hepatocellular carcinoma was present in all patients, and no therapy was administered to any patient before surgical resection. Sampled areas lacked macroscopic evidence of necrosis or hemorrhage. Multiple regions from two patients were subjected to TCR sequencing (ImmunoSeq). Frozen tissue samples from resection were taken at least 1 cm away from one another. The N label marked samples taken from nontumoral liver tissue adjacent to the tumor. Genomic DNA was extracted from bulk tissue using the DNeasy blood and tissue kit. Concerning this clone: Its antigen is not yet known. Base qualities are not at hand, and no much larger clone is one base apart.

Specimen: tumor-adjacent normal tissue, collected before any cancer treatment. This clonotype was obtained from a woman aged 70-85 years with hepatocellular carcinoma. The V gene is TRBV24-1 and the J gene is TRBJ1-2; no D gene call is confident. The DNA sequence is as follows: TGTGCCACCAGTGATCGGGCTAACTATGGCTACACCTTC. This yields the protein CATSDRANYGYTF.